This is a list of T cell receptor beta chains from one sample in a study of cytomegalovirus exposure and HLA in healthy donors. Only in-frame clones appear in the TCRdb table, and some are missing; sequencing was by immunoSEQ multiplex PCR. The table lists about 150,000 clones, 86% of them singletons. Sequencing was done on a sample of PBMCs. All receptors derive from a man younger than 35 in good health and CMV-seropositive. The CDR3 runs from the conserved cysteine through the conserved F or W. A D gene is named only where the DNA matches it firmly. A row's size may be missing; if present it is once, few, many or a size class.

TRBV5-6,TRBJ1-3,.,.,TGTGCCAGCAGTCCCGACCGGGGTGTTGAAGGAAACACCATATATTTT,CASSPDRGVEGNTIYF
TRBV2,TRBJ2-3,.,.,TGTGCCAGCAGTGCCACTAGCAGCAGCACAGATACGCAGTATTTT,CASSATSSSTDTQYF
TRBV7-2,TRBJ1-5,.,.,TGTGCCAGCAGCTTAGGGGGGCAGGGTAATCAGCCCCAGCATTTT,CASSLGGQGNQPQHF
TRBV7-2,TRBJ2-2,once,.,TGTGCCAGCAGCCCCCAGGGCGGGGAGCTGTTTTTT,CASSPQGGELFF
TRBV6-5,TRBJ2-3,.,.,TGTGCCAGCCGGCCGGGGTATGGAGGGACAGATACGCAGTATTTT,CASRPGYGGTDTQYF
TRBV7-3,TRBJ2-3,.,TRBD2,TGTGCCAGCAGCTTTACGGTAGCGGGAGGCGCAGATACGCAGTATTTT,CASSFTVAGGADTQYF
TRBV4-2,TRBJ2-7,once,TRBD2,TGTGCCAGCAGCCAAGTAGCGGGAGCTCTCTCCTACGAGCAGTACTTC,CASSQVAGALSYEQYF
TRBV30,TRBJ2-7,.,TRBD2,TGTGCCTGGAGCCGACTAGCGGCTTACGAGCAGTACTTC,CAWSRLAAYEQYF
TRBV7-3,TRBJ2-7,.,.,TGTGCCAGCAGCTTAACGCCCCCAGGGTCCAGCTCCTACGAGCAGTACTTC,CASSLTPPGSSSYEQYF
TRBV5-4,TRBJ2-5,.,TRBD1,TGTGCCAGCAGCCCGGGACAGGGGCTGGAGACCCAGTACTTC,CASSPGQGLETQYF
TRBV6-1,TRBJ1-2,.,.,TGTGCCAGCAGTGAACAGGGGCGCTTCTATGGCTACACCTTC,CASSEQGRFYGYTF
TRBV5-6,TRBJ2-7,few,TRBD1,TGTGCCAGCAGCTCCCCGGACAGGGGGCTCTACGAGCAGTACTTC,CASSSPDRGLYEQYF
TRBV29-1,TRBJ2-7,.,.,TGCAGCGTGGAGGGGCCCAGCTCCTACGAGCAGTACTTC,CSVEGPSSYEQYF
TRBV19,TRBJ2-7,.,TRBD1,TGTGCCAGTAGTCCAGGGGGTTTTCCCTACGAGCAGTACTTC,CASSPGGFPYEQYF
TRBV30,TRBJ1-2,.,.,TGTGCCTGGAGTGTGGGGGGGCACTATGGCTACACCTTC,CAWSVGGHYGYTF
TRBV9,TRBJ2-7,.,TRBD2,TGTGCCAGCAGCGCCGGGACTAGCGGAATATACGAGCAGTACTTC,CASSAGTSGIYEQYF
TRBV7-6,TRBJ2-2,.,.,TGTGCCAGCAGCTCCTTGAGGGCTGGGATGACCGGGGAGCTGTTTTTT,CASSSLRAGMTGELFF
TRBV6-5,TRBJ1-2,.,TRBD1,TGTGCCAGCAGTACACAGGGGACCTATGGCTACACCTTC,CASSTQGTYGYTF
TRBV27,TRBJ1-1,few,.,TGTGCCAGCACCCTTGGCCTGAACACTGAAGCTTTCTTT,CASTLGLNTEAFF
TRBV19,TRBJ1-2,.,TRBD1,TGTGCCAGCCGGCCCAGGGGGGACTATGGCTACACCTTC,CASRPRGDYGYTF
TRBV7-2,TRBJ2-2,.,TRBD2,TGTGCCAGCAGCTTGCGGGGGAGAGGGGAGCTGTTTTTT,CASSLRGRGELFF
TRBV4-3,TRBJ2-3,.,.,TGCGCCAGCAGAGAAATGCAGGGTAGCACAGATACGCAGTATTTT,CASREMQGSTDTQYF
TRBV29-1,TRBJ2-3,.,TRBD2,TGCAGCGTTGAAGGGGTAGCGGGAGTGCGAGATACGCAGTATTTT,CSVEGVAGVRDTQYF
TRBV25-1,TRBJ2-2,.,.,TGTGCCAGCAGTGAATACGGCGGGGAGCTGTTTTTT,CASSEYGGELFF
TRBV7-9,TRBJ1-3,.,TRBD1,TGTGCCAGCACCCCCCAGGGGGCTGGAAACACCATATATTTT,CASTPQGAGNTIYF
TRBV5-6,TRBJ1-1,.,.,TGTGCCAGCAGCACCCAGGTGAACACTGAAGCTTTCTTT,CASSTQVNTEAFF
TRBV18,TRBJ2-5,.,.,TGTGCCAGCTCACGGGAGGTTCAAGAGACCCAGTACTTC,CASSREVQETQYF
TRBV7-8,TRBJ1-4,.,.,TGTGCCAGCAGCCCTAACAGAGCAACTAATGAAAAACTGTTTTTT,CASSPNRATNEKLFF
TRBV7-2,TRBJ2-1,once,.,TGTGCCAGCAGCTTAGGGGACTGGCCCGAATACAATGAGCAGTTCTTC,CASSLGDWPEYNEQFF
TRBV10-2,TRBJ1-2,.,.,TGCGCCAGCAGTGAGGGACAGTCGTGGGGCTACACCTTC,CASSEGQSWGYTF
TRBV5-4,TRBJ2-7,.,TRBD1,TGTGCCAGCAGCTTACCAGGGGGCTACTACGAGCAGTACTTC,CASSLPGGYYEQYF
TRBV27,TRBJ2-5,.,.,TGTGCCAGCAGTCCGGGGTACCAAGAGACCCAGTACTTC,CASSPGYQETQYF
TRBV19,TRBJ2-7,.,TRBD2,TGTGCCAGTAGGAGACTAGCGGAATCCTACGAGCAGTACTTC,CASRRLAESYEQYF
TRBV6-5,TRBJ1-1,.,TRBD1,TGTGCCAGCACCCCACAGGGGGCCACTGAAGCTTTCTTT,CASTPQGATEAFF
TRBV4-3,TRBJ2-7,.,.,TGCGCCAGCAGCCCTCAAATTCGCACGAGCTCCTACGAGCAGTACTTC,CASSPQIRTSSYEQYF
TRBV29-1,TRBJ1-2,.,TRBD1,TGCAGCGTTTGGGACAGGGTGGGGTATGGCTACACCTTC,CSVWDRVGYGYTF
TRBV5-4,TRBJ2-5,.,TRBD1,TGTGCCAGCAGCCGGGACAGTCAAGAGACCCAGTACTTC,CASSRDSQETQYF
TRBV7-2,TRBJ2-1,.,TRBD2,TGTGCCAGCAGCCCGCGGGGGGGCGCCTACAATGAGCAGTTCTTC,CASSPRGGAYNEQFF
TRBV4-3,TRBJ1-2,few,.,TGCGCCAGCAGCCAAGATAACGAAGGGGCCTATGGCTACACCTTC,CASSQDNEGAYGYTF
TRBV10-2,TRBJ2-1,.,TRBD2,TGCGCCAGCAGCGGACTAGCGGGTGCTTACAATGAGCAGTTCTTC,CASSGLAGAYNEQFF
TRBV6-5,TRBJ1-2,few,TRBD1,TGTGCCAGCAGTTACAAGGGGGCGCGGGGCTATGGCTACACCTTC,CASSYKGARGYGYTF
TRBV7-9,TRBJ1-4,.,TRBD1,TGTGCCAGCAGCTACCGACAGGGACATAATGAAAAACTGTTTTTT,CASSYRQGHNEKLFF
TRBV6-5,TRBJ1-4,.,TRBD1,TGTGCCAGCAGTCGACAGGGGGCCCTTAATGAAAAACTGTTTTTT,CASSRQGALNEKLFF
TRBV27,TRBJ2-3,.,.,TGTGCCAGCAGTCCGGAGACGAGCACAGATACGCAGTATTTT,CASSPETSTDTQYF
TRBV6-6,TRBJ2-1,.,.,TGTGCCAGCAGTTACTCGTCTCAGATAACCGACAATGAGCAGTTCTTC,CASSYSSQITDNEQFF
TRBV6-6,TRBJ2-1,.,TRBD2,TGTGCCAGCAGTTACGGGACTAGTGGGGACAATGAGCAGTTCTTC,CASSYGTSGDNEQFF
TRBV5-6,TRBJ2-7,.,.,TGTGCCAGCAGCCCGAGCCCGGGTTTTCGTCCGTACTTC,CASSPSPGFRPYF
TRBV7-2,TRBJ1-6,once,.,TGTGCCAGCAGCTTACCGAGCGGGGGCCGGAACTCACCCCTCCACTTT,CASSLPSGGRNSPLHF
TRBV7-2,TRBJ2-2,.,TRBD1,TGTGCCAGCAGGAGGGACAGGGGGTCCGGGGAGCTGTTTTTT,CASRRDRGSGELFF
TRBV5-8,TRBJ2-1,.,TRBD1,TGTGCCAGCAGCTTGTGGGGGACAGAAAACAATGAGCAGTTCTTC,CASSLWGTENNEQFF
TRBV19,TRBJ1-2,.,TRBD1,TGTGCCAGTAGCAATTACGGGACAGGGGCTCATGGCTACACCTTC,CASSNYGTGAHGYTF
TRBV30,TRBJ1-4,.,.,TGTGCCTGGAGTGTTGGGGGGGGTAATGAAAAACTGTTTTTT,CAWSVGGGNEKLFF
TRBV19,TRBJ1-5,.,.,TGTGCCAGTAGTACCCTGGGGCCACAGCCGAATCAGCCCCAGCATTTT,CASSTLGPQPNQPQHF
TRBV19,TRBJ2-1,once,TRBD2,TGTGCCAGTAGTATCGCTAGCGGGAGCTCCTACAATGAGCAGTTCTTC,CASSIASGSSYNEQFF
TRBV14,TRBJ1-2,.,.,TGTGCCAGCAGCCAAGATCGCATCCGGCAGGGCCCTAACTATGGCTACACCTTC,CASSQDRIRQGPNYGYTF
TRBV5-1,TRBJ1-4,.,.,TGCGCCAGCACCCAGGGGAAGACTAATGAAAAACTGTTTTTT,CASTQGKTNEKLFF